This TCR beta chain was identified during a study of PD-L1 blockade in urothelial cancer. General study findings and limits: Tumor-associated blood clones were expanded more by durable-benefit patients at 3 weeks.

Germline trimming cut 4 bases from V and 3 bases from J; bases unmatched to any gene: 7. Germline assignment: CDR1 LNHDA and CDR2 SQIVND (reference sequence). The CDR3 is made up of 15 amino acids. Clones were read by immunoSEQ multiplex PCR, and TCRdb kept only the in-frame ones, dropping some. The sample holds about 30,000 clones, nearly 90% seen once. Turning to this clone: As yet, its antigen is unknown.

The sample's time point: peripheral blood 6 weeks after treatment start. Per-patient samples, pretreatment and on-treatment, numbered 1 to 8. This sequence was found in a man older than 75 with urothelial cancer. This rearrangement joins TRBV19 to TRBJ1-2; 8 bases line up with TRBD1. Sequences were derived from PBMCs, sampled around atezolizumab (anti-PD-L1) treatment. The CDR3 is CASSTAGGSYYGYTF. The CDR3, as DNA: TGTGCCAGTAGTACCGCAGGGGGCTCGTACTATGGCTACACCTTC.